These 27 T cell receptor beta chains were sequenced from one sample in a study of shared clonotypes between healthy human individuals (dated by TCRdb to about 2020). The library was built by means of the immunoSEQ multiplex PCR assay. Not all clones reach the TCRdb copy of this immuneACCESS table, which keeps in-frame sequences only. Checked studies attribute under half of the gap to unresolved V genes and leave the rest unexplained. The sample table records approximately 2.1 million clones; about 92% of these occur just once. About 0.37% of the sample comes from the top ten. What was sequenced was naive CD4+ T cells from PBMCs. The cell subset or site label of this sample denotes: CD45RA+ positively selected. The receptor source for this set is a young man in good health. Some clones in this sample may be carry-over from other donors' samples.

The table lists this clone with a count of one. The chain joins TRBV9 to TRBJ1-3; D gene ambiguous. The CDR3 is 12 amino acids. Germline loops: CDR1 SGDLS, CDR2 YYNGEE. V lost 3 bases, J lost 6 bases, and 7 bases lay in between. In DNA form, the CDR3 reads TGTGCCAGCAGCGCCTCCCTAAACACCATATATTTT. This codes for CASSASLNTIYF. The full variable domain, with the rest looked up from reference TRBV9 and TRBJ1-3, is DSGVTQTPKHLITATGQRVTLRCSPRSGDLSVYWYQQSLDQGLQFLIQYYNGEERAKGNILERFSAQQFPDLHSELNLSSLELGDSALYFCASSASLNTIYFGEGSWLTVV.

This clone occurred once. The rearrangement links TRBV7-6 to TRBJ2-1, with TRBD2 identical over 9 bases. The CDR3 consists of 20 residues. CDR1 is SGHVS, CDR2 FNYEAQ, per germline. The ends lost 5 bases at V and 6 bases at J; junction bases unmatched: 23. The CDR3 loop is CASSTGGLAGTRKQINEQFF. CDR3 coding DNA: TGTGCCAGCAGCACAGGTGGGCTAGCGGGGACGAGAAAGCAAATCAATGAGCAGTTCTTC.

The chain carries TRBV7-6 and TRBJ1-5; D may be TRBD1 (6 bases). The V end was cut by 0 bases, the J end by 7 bases, with 25 bases between. CDR1 SGHVS and CDR2 FNYEAQ come from the germline V gene. CDR3 size: 19 residues. CDR3 protein: CASSLAGRGGQGRGQPQHF. The CDR3 coding sequence is TGTGCCAGCAGCTTAGCGGGAAGAGGTGGGCAGGGGCGTGGGCAGCCCCAGCATTTT.

The chain combines TRBV19 with TRBJ1-3; no reliable D call. The CDR3 has 15 amino acids. Germline V CDR1 and CDR2: LNHDA, SQIVND (reference sequence). The V end was cut by 4 bases, the J end by 1 base, with 11 bases between. The CDR3 sequence: CASSRTTDSGNTIYF. CDR3 coding DNA: TGTGCCAGTAGTAGAACAACAGATTCTGGAAACACCATATATTTT.

The chain recombines TRBV5-1 with TRBJ2-1; D gene uncertain. From germline, CDR1 is SGHRS and CDR2 YFSETQ. V was pared by 2 bases and J by 7 bases, with 16 bases between. The CDR3 is made up of 15 amino acids. CDR3: CASSFTVQRGNEQFF. DNA for the CDR3: TGCGCCAGCAGCTTTACTGTCCAGCGCGGTAATGAGCAGTTCTTC. The full variable domain, its missing parts supplied by reference TRBV5-1 and TRBJ2-1, is KAGVTQTPRYLIKTRGQQVTLSCSPISGHRSVSWYQQTPGQGLQFLFEYFSETQRNKGNFPGRFSGRQFSNSRSEMNVSTLELGDSALYLCASSFTVQRGNEQFFGPGTRLTVL.

V gene TRBV7-2 combines with J gene TRBJ2-2; 7 nucleotides align to TRBD2. J was trimmed by 8 bases and V by 4 bases; bases with no gene match: 7. Germline V lookup: CDR1 SGHTA, CDR2 FQGNSA. The CDR3 spans 14 residues. The CDR3 sequence: CASSSRGDEGELFF. The CDR3 nucleotides are TGTGCCAGCAGCTCCCGGGGGGATGAGGGGGAGCTGTTTTTT.

The genes are TRBV16 and TRBJ2-7, with D possibly TRBD1 on 6 matching bases. V was shortened by 4 bases and J by 6 bases, with 22 bases between the two germline ends. Germline CDR1 and CDR2: KGHSY and FQNENV. The CDR3 length is 16 residues. The CDR3 DNA reads as TGTGCCAGCAGCCCCCCCGGGCCGACAGGACGGGCCGAGCAGTACTTC. Translating gives CASSPPGPTGRAEQYF. The variable domain in full, with the rest retrieved from reference TRBV16 and TRBJ2-7, is GEEVAQTPKHLVRGEGQKAKLYCAPIKGHSYVFWYQQVLKNEFKFLISFQNENVFDETGMPKERFSAKCLPNSPCSLEIQATKLEDSAVYFCASSPPGPTGRAEQYFGPGTRLTVT.

The genes are TRBV10-3 and TRBJ2-1; no clear D gene. The CDR3 runs to 11 residues. The ends were cut back, 11 bases at V and 6 bases at J, with 11 bases in the middle. Germline V CDR1 and CDR2: ENHRY, SYGVKD. CDR3 nucleotides: TGTGCCGCCTCATTCGGCAATGAGCAGTTCTTC. It is translated as CAASFGNEQFF.

J is TRBJ2-7 and V is TRBV7-8; D may correspond to TRBD1 or TRBD2 (5 bases each). Germline values: CDR1 SGHVS, CDR2 FQNEAQ. The CDR3 has 11 amino acids. V lost 2 bases, J lost 9 bases, and 8 bases lay in between. The CDR3 DNA sequence: TGTGCCAGCAGCTTAAATGGGGGGCAGTACTTC. This gives the protein CASSLNGGQYF.

V usage is TRBV28 and J usage is TRBJ2-3, with TRBD2 matching over 12 bases. Trimming cost V 6 bases and J 0 bases; bases outside gene matches: 4. The length of the CDR3 is 16 residues. Germline V gene sequence: CDR1 MDHEN, CDR2 SYDVKM. The CDR3 region has the DNA TGTGCCAGCAGCCGACTAGCGGGAGCTAGCACAGATACGCAGTATTTT. Its protein product is CASSRLAGASTDTQYF.

A word on this clone: Other DNA variants within this sample encode the same CDR3. This chain links TRBV18 with TRBJ2-2; 11 nucleotides line up with TRBD2. The J segment lost 1 base and the V segment lost 3 bases, leaving 4 bases of the junction unmatched. There are 17 residues in the CDR3. The germline V gene has CDR1 KGHSH and CDR2 LQKENI. CDR3 sequence reads: CASSPQLAGGNTGELFF. The CDR3 DNA sequence: TGTGCCAGCTCACCTCAGCTAGCGGGAGGGAACACCGGGGAGCTGTTTTTT. Full variable domain (outside the CDR3, taken from reference TRBV18 and TRBJ2-2): NAGVMQNPRHLVRRRGQEARLRCSPMKGHSHVYWYRQLPEEGLKFMVYLQKENIIDESGMPKERFSAEFPKEGPSILRIQQVVRGDSAAYFCASSPQLAGGNTGELFFGEGSRLTVL.

This chain links TRBV28 with TRBJ2-7, with D tentatively TRBD1 (5 bases). This CDR3 region has 12 residues. The germline V gene encodes CDR1 MDHEN and CDR2 SYDVKM. V lost 2 bases and J lost 10, with 12 bases in between. Here the CDR3 reads CASSLGWQGQYF. CDR3 nucleotides: TGTGCCAGCAGTTTAGGTTGGCAGGGTCAGTACTTC.

The chain recombines TRBV7-9 with TRBJ1-1; D gene uncertain. Trimming shortened V by 1 base and J by 11 bases, and 11 bases separated the two germline ends. There are 12 residues in the CDR3. Germline V gives CDR1 SEHNR, CDR2 FQNEAQ (reference sequence). CDR3 DNA sequence: TGTGCCAGCAGCTTAGTCGCTGAGTTCGCTTTCTTT. This codes for CASSLVAEFAFF.

The chain joins TRBV19 to TRBJ1-5; TRBD1 matches at 7 bases. Germline trimming cut 4 bases from V and 5 bases from J; bases unmatched to any gene: 8. Germline assignment: CDR1 LNHDA and CDR2 SQIVND (reference sequence). This CDR3 comprises 15 residues. CDR3 amino acids: CASSNTGTAHQPQHF. The DNA of the CDR3 is TGTGCCAGTAGTAACACCGGGACAGCCCATCAGCCCCAGCATTTT.

V usage is TRBV7-9 and J usage is TRBJ2-4, with 11 bases identical to TRBD1. CDR3 length equals 15 residues. V lost 4 bases and J lost 9; bases outside the gene matches: 8. Germline CDR1 is SEHNR and CDR2 is FQNEAQ (reference sequence). The CDR3 loop is CASSWTGGEGIIQYF. Here the CDR3 DNA reads TGTGCCAGCAGCTGGACAGGGGGCGAAGGTATCATTCAGTACTTC.

This sequence joins TRBV6-1 and TRBJ2-7, with unresolved D. Germline V gene sequence: CDR1 MNHNS, CDR2 SASEGT. The CDR3 runs to 11 residues. Trimming left V 6 bases short and J 6 bases short, with 9 bases between. This CDR3 is CASSHGREQYF. DNA for the CDR3: TGTGCCAGCAGCCACGGCCGCGAGCAGTACTTC.

Regarding this clone: In the same sample, other DNA sequences code for this CDR3. The chain employs TRBV9 and TRBJ2-5; no definite D call. V lost 0 bases and J lost 5, with 8 bases in between. The CDR3 length is 13 residues. Germline values: CDR1 SGDLS, CDR2 YYNGEE. CDR3 residues: CASSVGPAETQYF. CDR3 sequence (DNA): TGTGCCAGCAGCGTAGGTCCAGCCGAGACCCAGTACTTC. The full variable domain, with the rest looked up from reference TRBV9 and TRBJ2-5, is DSGVTQTPKHLITATGQRVTLRCSPRSGDLSVYWYQQSLDQGLQFLIQYYNGEERAKGNILERFSAQQFPDLHSELNLSSLELGDSALYFCASSVGPAETQYFGPGTRLLVL.

The chain couples TRBV7-2 to TRBJ1-1; D uncertain. The germline V and J ends were trimmed by 6 bases and 2 bases, with 10 bases remaining between them. CDR3 length: 13 residues. The germline CDR1 and CDR2 sequences are SGHTA and FQGNSA. The CDR3 nucleotides read TGTGCCAGCAGGCCAGGTGGAAACACTGAAGCTTTCTTT. Translation gives CASRPGGNTEAFF.

The chain employs TRBV28 and TRBJ2-7; possible D gene TRBD2, 5 bases. V lost 6 bases and J 5 bases, leaving 11 bases between the germline ends. This CDR3 is built from 12 residues. CDR1 is MDHEN and CDR2 is SYDVKM in the germline V gene. The CDR3 loop reads CASSPLENEQYF. The CDR3 nucleotides are TGTGCCAGCAGCCCACTAGAGAACGAGCAGTACTTC. Complete variable domain (other parts from reference TRBV28 and TRBJ2-7): DVKVTQSSRYLVKRTGEKVFLECVQDMDHENMFWYRQDPGLGLRLIYFSYDVKMKEKGDIPEGYSVSREKKERFSLILESASTNQTSMYLCASSPLENEQYFGPGTRLTVT.

The genes are TRBV19 and TRBJ2-5, with 8 nucleotides matching TRBD1. This CDR3 region has 17 residues. Germline V CDR1 and CDR2: LNHDA, SQIVND (reference sequence). Trimming removed 3 bases from V and 0 bases from J; junction bases left unmatched: 9. For the CDR3, the DNA is TGTGCCAGTAGTATGAGTCAGGGGGCGAGGTACCAAGAGACCCAGTACTTC. This translates into CASSMSQGARYQETQYF.

The rearrangement links TRBV6-6 to TRBJ2-1; either TRBD1 or TRBD2 may supply D (5 bases each). V was pared by 8 bases and J by 7 bases, with 18 bases between. Germline V gene sequence: CDR1 MNHNY, CDR2 SVGAGI (reference sequence). The CDR3 totals 14 residues. CDR3 sequence reads: CASLGIGTENEQFF. CDR3 bases: TGTGCCAGCCTAGGAATCGGGACGGAGAATGAGCAGTTCTTC.

The genes are TRBV18 and TRBJ2-2; D is perhaps TRBD1 (5 bases). V was pared by 6 bases and J by 0 bases, with 14 bases between. The CDR3 sequence is 16 residues long. CDR1 and CDR2 (germline): KGHSH, LQKENI. The CDR3 nucleotides are TGTGCCAGCTCCACCAGGGTTATCACGAACACCGGGGAGCTGTTTTTT. This encodes CASSTRVITNTGELFF.

V gene TRBV7-2 combines with J gene TRBJ2-7; 7 nucleotides agree with TRBD1. Germline V gene lookup returns CDR1 SGHTA and CDR2 FQGNSA. Trimming removed 5 bases from V and 3 bases from J; junction bases left unmatched: 4. This CDR3 spans 13 amino acids. The CDR3 DNA is TGTGCCAGCAGCGCCTACAGGGGCTACGAGCAGTACTTC. Translating it yields CASSAYRGYEQYF.

V and J are TRBV19 and TRBJ1-1, with D possibly being TRBD1 (5 bases). V lost 3 bases to trimming and J lost 6 bases, with 11 bases between them. Germline CDR1 is LNHDA and CDR2 is SQIVND (reference sequence). This CDR3 has 13 residues. The CDR3 loop reads CASSIGADAEAFF. The CDR3 DNA reads as TGTGCCAGTAGTATCGGGGCAGACGCTGAAGCTTTCTTT.

As for this clone: A read error is possible here, since a much larger clone lies one base away. Other nucleotide sequences from this sample produce the same CDR3. The V call is TRBV5-1, the J call TRBJ2-3, with D uncertain. Germline V gene data show CDR1 as SGHRS and CDR2 as YFSETQ. Trimming left V 0 bases short and J 0 bases short, with 5 bases between. This CDR3 region has 14 residues. The CDR3 spells CASSLAQSTDTQYF. CDR3 in DNA: TGCGCCAGCAGCTTGGCACAGAGCACAGATACGCAGTATTTT. The variable domain in full, completed from reference TRBV5-1 and TRBJ2-3, reads KAGVTQTPRYLIKTRGQQVTLSCSPISGHRSVSWYQQTPGQGLQFLFEYFSETQRNKGNFPGRFSGRQFSNSRSEMNVSTLELGDSALYLCASSLAQSTDTQYFGPGTRLTVL.

The chain links TRBV29-1 to TRBJ1-4; D gene unclear. The CDR3 loop spans 14 amino acids. Germline assignment: CDR1 SQVTM and CDR2 ANQGSEA. Trimming stripped 6 bases from V and 14 bases from J, with 25 bases between. CDR3 coding DNA: TGCAGCGTCCGAGAACCGGGAAGTCGACGGAGGCTGTTTTTT. Amino acids: CSVREPGSRRRLFF.

The V and J genes are TRBV28 and TRBJ2-3; possibly TRBD2 for D (5 bases). This CDR3 contains 16 residues. V shed 6 bases and J shed 6 bases, with 22 bases lying between them. Germline V gene data show CDR1 as MDHEN and CDR2 as SYDVKM. The CDR3 DNA is TGTGCCAGCAGGAATGGTAGCGCATCCTTAAGGGATACGCAGTATTTT. This encodes CASRNGSASLRDTQYF.